The source of this TCR beta chain is a study of blood T cell repertoires in COVID-19. Per the original methods: Amplification of reference gene primers provided the estimated nucleated cell counts. Repertoires were generated with immunoSEQ multiplex PCR, while TCRdb's copy carries only in-frame clones and drops some. That table gives V, J and clone size, and the DNA gave D and trimming. This repertoire shows more than 40,000 clones, 80% to 90% found once; its top ten account for roughly 14%. The clonotype comes from a human donor in a cohort sampled during active COVID-19. The donor label of this sample is uncertain. The sample consisted of peripheral blood.

CDR3 DNA sequence: TGTGCCAGCAGCGTATCCCCTCGACAGGGCGTTAACACTGAAGCTTTCTTT. Its protein product is CASSVSPRQGVNTEAFF. The chain recombines TRBV9 with TRBJ1-1, with TRBD1 matching over 7 bases. This CDR3 contains 17 residues. From germline, CDR1 is SGDLS and CDR2 YYNGEE. J gave up 2 bases and V 1 base, and 11 bases lay outside the gene matches.